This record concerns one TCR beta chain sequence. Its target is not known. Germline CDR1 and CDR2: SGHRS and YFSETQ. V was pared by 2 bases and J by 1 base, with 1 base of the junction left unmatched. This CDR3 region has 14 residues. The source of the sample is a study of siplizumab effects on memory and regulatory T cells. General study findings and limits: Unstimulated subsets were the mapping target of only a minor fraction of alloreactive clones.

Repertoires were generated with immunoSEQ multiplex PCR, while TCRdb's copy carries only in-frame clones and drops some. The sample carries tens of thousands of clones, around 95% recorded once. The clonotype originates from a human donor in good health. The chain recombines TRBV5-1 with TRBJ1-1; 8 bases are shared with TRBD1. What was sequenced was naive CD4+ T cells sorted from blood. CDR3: CASSFGTGNTEAFF. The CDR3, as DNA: TGCGCCAGCAGCTTTGGGACAGGGAACACTGAAGCTTTCTTT.